The clone carrying this T cell receptor (beta chain) was seen more than once but under ten times. This entry is derived from a study of blood T cell repertoires in COVID-19. Study overall: COVID-19 samples, acute and convalescent, were from the United States, Italy and Spain. From T cells, B-cell-depleted T cells, or PBMCs came the material, which was cDNA or gDNA.

Per the authors' pipeline: Nucleated cell counts were estimated from reference gene primer amplification. Method: immunoSEQ multiplex PCR; TCRdb's copy keeps in-frame clones and lacks some. The DNA was the basis for D and trimming; V, J and clone size are from that table. Of about 130,000 clones detected, roughly four fifths appear once; the ten largest clones hold approximately 11%. Between the trimmed V and J ends, which lost 1 base and 4 bases, there was a span of 5 bases. CDR1 and CDR2 (germline): SEHNR, FQNEAQ (reference sequence). The CDR3 sequence is 12 residues long. Sample: peripheral blood. This sequence was found in a human donor in a cohort sampled during active COVID-19. This chain uses TRBV7-9 with TRBJ2-7, with D possibly being TRBD1 (5 bases). The CDR3 here is CASSLGQYEQYF. The CDR3 coding sequence is TGTGCCAGCAGCTTAGGACAGTACGAGCAGTACTTC.